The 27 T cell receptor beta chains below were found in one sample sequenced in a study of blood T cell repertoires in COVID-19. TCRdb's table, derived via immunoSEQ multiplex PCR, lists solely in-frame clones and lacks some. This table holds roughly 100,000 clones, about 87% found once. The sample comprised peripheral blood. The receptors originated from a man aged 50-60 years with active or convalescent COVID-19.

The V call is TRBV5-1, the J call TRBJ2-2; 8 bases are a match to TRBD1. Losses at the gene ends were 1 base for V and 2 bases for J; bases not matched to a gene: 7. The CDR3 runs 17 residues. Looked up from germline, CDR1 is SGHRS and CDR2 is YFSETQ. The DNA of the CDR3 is TGCGCCAGCAGCTTGTCCCCGGGGACAGGCAACACCGGGGAGCTGTTTTTT. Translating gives CASSLSPGTGNTGELFF.

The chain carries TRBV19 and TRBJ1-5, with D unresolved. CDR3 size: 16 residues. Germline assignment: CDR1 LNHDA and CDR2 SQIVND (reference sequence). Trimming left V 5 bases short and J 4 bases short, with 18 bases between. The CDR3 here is CASSPEGGWQNQPQHF. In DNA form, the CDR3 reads TGTGCCAGTAGTCCCGAGGGAGGTTGGCAAAATCAGCCCCAGCATTTT.

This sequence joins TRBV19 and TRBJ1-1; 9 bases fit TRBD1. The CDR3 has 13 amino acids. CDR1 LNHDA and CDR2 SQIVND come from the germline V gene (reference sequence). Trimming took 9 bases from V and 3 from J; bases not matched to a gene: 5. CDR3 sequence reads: CASNDRGDTEAFF. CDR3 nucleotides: TGTGCCAGCAATGACAGGGGGGACACTGAAGCTTTCTTT.

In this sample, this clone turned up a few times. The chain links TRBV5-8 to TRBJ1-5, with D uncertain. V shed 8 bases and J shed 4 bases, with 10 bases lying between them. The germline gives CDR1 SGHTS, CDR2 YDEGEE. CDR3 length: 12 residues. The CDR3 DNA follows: TGTGCCAGTGACACTTTTAATCAGCCCCAGCATTTT. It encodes CASDTFNQPQHF.

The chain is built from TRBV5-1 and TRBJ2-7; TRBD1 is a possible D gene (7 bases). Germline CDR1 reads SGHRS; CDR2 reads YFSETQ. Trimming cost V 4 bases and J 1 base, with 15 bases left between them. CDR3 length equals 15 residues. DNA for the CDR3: TGCGCCAGCAGCCCTCAGGAGGGGGCTTCCTACGAGCAGTACTTC. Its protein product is CASSPQEGASYEQYF.

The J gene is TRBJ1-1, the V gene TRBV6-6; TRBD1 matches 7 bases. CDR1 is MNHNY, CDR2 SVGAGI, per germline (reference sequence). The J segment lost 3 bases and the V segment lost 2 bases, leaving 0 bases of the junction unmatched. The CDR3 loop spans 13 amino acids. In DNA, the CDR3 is TGTGCCAGCAGTTACCAGGGGGACACTGAAGCTTTCTTT. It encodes CASSYQGDTEAFF.

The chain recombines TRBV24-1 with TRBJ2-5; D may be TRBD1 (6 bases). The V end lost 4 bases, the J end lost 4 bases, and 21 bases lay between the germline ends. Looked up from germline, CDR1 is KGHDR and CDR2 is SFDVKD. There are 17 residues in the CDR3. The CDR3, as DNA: TGTGCCACCAGTGACCCCCGCGTGGGGGCCCGCGGAGAGACCCAGTACTTC. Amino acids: CATSDPRVGARGETQYF.

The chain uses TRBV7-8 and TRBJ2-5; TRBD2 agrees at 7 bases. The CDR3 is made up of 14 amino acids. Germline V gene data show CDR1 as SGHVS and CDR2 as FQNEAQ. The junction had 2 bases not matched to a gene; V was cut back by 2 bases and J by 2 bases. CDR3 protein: CASSLSGVQETQYF. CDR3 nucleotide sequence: TGTGCCAGCAGCTTAAGCGGGGTTCAAGAGACCCAGTACTTC.

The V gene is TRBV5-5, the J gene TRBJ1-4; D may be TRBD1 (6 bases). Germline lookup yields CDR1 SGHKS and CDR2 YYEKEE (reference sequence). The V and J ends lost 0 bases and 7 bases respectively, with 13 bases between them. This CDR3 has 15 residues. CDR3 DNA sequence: TGTGCCAGCAGCTTGGGTGGGGGCGCGAGTGAAAAACTGTTTTTT. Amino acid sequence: CASSLGGGASEKLFF. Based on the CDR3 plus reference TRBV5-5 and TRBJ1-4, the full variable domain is DAGVTQSPTHLIKTRGQQVTLRCSPISGHKSVSWYQQVLGQGPQFIFQYYEKEERGRGNFPDRFSARQFPNYSSELNVNALLLGDSALYLCASSLGGGASEKLFFGSGTQLSVL.

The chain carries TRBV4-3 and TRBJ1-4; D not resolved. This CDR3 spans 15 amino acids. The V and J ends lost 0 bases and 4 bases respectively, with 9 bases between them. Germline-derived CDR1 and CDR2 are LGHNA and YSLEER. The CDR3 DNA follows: TGCGCCAGCAGCCAAGAGTATCGGGGTAATGAAAAACTGTTTTTT. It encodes CASSQEYRGNEKLFF.

The CDR3 sequence is CSVEDSPWGGYTF. DNA of the CDR3: TGCAGCGTTGAGGACTCCCCCTGGGGTGGCTACACCTTC. The chain recombines TRBV29-1 with TRBJ1-2; D is uncertain. Germline loops: CDR1 SQVTM, CDR2 ANQGSEA. This CDR3 comprises 13 residues. Trimming pared 3 bases from V and 7 bases from J, leaving 15 bases between.

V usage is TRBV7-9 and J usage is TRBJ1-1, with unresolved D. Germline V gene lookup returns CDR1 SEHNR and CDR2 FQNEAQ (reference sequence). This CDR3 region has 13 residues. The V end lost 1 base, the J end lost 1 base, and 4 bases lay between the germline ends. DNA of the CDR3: TGTGCCAGCAGCTTAGTAGCGAACACTGAAGCTTTCTTT. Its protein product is CASSLVANTEAFF.

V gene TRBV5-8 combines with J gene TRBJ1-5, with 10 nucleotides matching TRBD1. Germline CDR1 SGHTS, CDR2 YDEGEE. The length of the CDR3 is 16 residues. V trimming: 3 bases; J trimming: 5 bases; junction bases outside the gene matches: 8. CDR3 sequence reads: CASSSLGQGRYQPQHF. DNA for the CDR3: TGTGCCAGCAGCTCCCTGGGACAGGGGCGATATCAGCCCCAGCATTTT. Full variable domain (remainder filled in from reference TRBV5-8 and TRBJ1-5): EAGVTQSPTHLIKTRGQQATLRCSPISGHTSVYWYQQALGLGLQFLLWYDEGEERNRGNFPPRFSGRQFPNYSSELNVNALELEDSALYLCASSSLGQGRYQPQHFGDGTRLSIL.

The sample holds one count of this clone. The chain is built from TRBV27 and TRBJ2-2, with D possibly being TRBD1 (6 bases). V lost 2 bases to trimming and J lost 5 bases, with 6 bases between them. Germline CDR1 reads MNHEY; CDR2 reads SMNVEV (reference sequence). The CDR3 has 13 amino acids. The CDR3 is CASSLQGTGELFF. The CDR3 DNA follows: TGTGCCAGCAGTTTACAGGGGACCGGGGAGCTGTTTTTT.

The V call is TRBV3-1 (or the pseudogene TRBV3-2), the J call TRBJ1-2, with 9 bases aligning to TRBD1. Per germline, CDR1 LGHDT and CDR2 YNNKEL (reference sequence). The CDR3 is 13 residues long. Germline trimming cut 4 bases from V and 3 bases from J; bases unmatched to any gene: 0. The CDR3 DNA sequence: TGTGCCAGCAGCCGGACAGGGGACTATGGCTACACCTTC. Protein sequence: CASSRTGDYGYTF.

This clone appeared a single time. The CDR3 region has the DNA TGTGCCAGCAGGGGGGGACTTGTGGTAAATCAGCCCCAGCATTTT. It specifies CASRGGLVVNQPQHF. The rearrangement uses TRBV28 and TRBJ1-5, with TRBD1 as a possible D gene (5 bases). Between the trimmed V and J ends, which lost 6 bases and 4 bases, there was a span of 16 bases. The CDR3 has 15 amino acids. Germline V CDR1 and CDR2: MDHEN, SYDVKM.

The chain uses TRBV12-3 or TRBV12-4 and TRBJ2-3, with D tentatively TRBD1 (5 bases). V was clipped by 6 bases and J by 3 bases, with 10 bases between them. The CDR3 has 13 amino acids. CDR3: CASSREGTDTQYF. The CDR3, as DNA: TGTGCCAGCAGCAGGGAAGGGACAGATACGCAGTATTTT.

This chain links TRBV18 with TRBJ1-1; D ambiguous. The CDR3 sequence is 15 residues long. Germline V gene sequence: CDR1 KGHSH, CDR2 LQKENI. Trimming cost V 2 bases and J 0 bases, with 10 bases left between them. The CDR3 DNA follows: TGTGCCAGCTCACCATCCACAGCTTTGAACACTGAAGCTTTCTTT. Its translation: CASSPSTALNTEAFF.

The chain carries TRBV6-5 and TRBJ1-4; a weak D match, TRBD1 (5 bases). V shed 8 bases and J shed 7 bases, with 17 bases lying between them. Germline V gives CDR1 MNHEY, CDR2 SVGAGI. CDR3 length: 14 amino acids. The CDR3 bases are TGTGCCAGCTCTAGTGGGGGGTTACTTGAAAAACTGTTTTTT. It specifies CASSSGGLLEKLFF.

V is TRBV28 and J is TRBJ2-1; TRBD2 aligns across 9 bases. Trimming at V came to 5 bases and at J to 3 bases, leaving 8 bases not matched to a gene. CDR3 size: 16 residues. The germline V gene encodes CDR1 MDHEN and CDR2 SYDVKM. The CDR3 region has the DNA TGTGCCAGCAGTCCCGTTAGCGGGGGAGTCTACAATGAGCAGTTCTTC. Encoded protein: CASSPVSGGVYNEQFF.

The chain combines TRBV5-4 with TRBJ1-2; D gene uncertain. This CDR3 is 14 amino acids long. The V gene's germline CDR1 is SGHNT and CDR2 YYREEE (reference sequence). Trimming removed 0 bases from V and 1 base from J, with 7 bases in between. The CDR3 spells CASSLDSLNYGYTF. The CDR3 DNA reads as TGTGCCAGCAGCTTGGACAGTCTTAACTATGGCTACACCTTC.

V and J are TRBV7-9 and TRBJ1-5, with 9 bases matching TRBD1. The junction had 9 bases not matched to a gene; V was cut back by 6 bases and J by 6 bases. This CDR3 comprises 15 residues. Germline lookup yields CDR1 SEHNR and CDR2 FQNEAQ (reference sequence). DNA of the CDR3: TGTGCCAGCAGTCTTACCGGGACAGGGATTCAGCCCCAGCATTTT. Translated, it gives CASSLTGTGIQPQHF.

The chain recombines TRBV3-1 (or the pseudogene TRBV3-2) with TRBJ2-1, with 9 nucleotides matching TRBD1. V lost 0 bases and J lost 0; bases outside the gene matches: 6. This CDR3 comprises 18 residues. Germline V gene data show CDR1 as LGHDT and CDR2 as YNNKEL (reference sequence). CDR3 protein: CASSQEGDRGSSYNEQFF. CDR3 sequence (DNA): TGTGCCAGCAGCCAAGAAGGAGACAGGGGGAGCTCCTACAATGAGCAGTTCTTC.

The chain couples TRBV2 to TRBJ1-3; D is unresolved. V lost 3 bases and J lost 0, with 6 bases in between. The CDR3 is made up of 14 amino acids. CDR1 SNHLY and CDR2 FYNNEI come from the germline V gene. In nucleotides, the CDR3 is TGTGCCAGCAGTGACACGAGCTCTGGAAACACCATATATTTT. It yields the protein CASSDTSSGNTIYF.

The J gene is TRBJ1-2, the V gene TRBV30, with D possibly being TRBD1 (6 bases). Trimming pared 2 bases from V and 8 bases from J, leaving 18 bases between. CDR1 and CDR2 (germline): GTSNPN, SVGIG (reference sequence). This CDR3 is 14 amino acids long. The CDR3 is CAWSLVQGLGGYTF. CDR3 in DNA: TGTGCCTGGAGTTTAGTACAGGGTTTGGGGGGCTACACCTTC.

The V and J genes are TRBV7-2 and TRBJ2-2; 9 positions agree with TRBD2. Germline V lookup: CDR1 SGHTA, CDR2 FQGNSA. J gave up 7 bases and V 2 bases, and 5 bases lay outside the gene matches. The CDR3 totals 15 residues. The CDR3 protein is CASSLSRGGNGELFF. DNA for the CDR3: TGTGCCAGCAGCTTATCGCGGGGGGGCAACGGGGAGCTGTTTTTT.

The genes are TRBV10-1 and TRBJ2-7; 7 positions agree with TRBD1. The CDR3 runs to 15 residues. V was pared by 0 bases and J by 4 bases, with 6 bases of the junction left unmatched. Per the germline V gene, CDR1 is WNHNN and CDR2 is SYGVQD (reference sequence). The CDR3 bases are TGCGCCAGCAGTGAGTCCCCTACAGGGGCTTACGAGCAGTACGTC. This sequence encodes CASSESPTGAYEQYV.